Sequencing of this T cell receptor beta chain was carried out in a study of blood T cell repertoires in COVID-19. Clones were sequenced by immunoSEQ multiplex PCR, and TCRdb holds only the in-frame ones, with some missing. Here the sample spans about 220,000 clones, roughly 80% being singletons. Trimming took 1 base from V and 4 from J, leaving 14 bases between them. The CDR3 sequence is 15 residues long. Germline V gene sequence: CDR1 SGHDT, CDR2 YYEEEE. Source material: peripheral blood. This clonotype was sampled from a woman in her fifties or sixties who had recovered from COVID-19. The rearrangement links TRBV5-6 to TRBJ1-2; possible D gene TRBD1, 6 bases. The CDR3 nucleotides read TGTGCCAGCAGCTTGATTGGACAGTTAAGCTATGGCTACACCTTC. It codes for CASSLIGQLSYGYTF.